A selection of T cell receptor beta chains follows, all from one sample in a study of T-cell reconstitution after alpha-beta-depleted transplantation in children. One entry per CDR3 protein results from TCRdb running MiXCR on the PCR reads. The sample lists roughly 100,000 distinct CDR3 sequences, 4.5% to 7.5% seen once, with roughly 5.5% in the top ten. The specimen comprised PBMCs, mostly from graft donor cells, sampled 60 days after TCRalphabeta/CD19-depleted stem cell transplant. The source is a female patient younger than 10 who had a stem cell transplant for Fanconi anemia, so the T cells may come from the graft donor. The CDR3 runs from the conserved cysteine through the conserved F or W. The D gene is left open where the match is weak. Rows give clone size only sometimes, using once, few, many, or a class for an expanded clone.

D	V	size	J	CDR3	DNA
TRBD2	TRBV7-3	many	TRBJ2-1	CASSLTRLAGGPRNNEQFF	TGTGCCAGCAGCTTAACCCGACTAGCGGGAGGGCCAAGAAACAATGAGCAGTTCTTC
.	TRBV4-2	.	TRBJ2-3	CASSQDLGGTSTDTQYF	TGTGCCAGCAGCCAAGATTTGGGGGGTACCAGCACAGATACGCAGTATTTT
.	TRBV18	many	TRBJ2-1	CASSPVSYEQFF	TGTGCCAGCTCACCGGTGAGTTATGAGCAGTTCTTC
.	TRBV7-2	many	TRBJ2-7	CASSFFRNEQYF	TGTGCCAGCAGCTTCTTTAGGAACGAGCAGTACTTC
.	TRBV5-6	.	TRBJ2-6	CASSLKGRLTGANVLTF	TGTGCCAGCAGCTTGAAGGGACGGCTCACTGGGGCCAACGTCCTGACTTTC
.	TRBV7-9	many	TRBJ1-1	CASSPPKIGYRDTEAFF	TGTGCCAGCAGCCCCCCTAAGATTGGGTACAGGGACACTGAAGCTTTCTTT
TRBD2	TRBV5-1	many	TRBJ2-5	CASSPGLAGEVTQYF	TGCGCCAGCAGCCCCGGACTAGCGGGGGAGGTGACCCAGTACTTC
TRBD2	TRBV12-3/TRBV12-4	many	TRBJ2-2	CASSLGLADFTGELFF	TGTGCCAGCAGTTTGGGTCTAGCGGATTTCACCGGGGAGCTGTTTTTT
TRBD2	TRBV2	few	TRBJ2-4	CASRRLAVDIQYF	TGTGCCAGCAGGAGACTAGCGGTAGACATTCAGTACTTC
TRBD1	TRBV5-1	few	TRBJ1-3	CASSYGTGRIRSGNTIYF	TGCGCCAGCAGCTACGGGACAGGAAGGATCCGCTCTGGAAACACCATATATTTT